These 13 T cell receptor beta chains were all obtained from the same sample, sequenced in a study of T cell responses to AZD1222 COVID-19 vaccine. This table comes from immunoSEQ multiplex PCR, and its TCRdb copy is limited to in-frame clones, with some not included. The sample lists about 150,000 clones, 85% to 95% seen once, with roughly 1.6% in the top ten. The sequenced sample was peripheral blood, obtained 28 days after the second AZD1222 dose. The receptors derive from an adult who received the AZD1222 COVID-19 vaccine.

This clone was counted only a few times. The gene calls are TRBV6-5 and TRBJ2-1, with D possibly TRBD2 on 6 matching bases. Germline CDR1 and CDR2: MNHEY and SVGAGI. CDR3 length equals 15 residues. The ends were cut back, 6 bases at V and 4 bases at J, with 16 bases in the middle. CDR3 protein: CASRLQGSGYNEQFF. The CDR3 bases are TGTGCCAGCAGGCTGCAGGGTAGCGGTTACAATGAGCAGTTCTTC.

The table lists this clone with a count of one. The rearrangement links TRBV6-5 to TRBJ1-2; no reliable D call. Germline lookup yields CDR1 MNHEY and CDR2 SVGAGI. The CDR3 has 14 residues. V was shortened by 0 bases and J by 9 bases, with 14 bases between the two germline ends. CDR3 DNA sequence: TGTGCCAGCAGTTACTCGAAGCCATGGAATCGCTACACCTTC. This gives the protein CASSYSKPWNRYTF.

The genes are TRBV3-1 (or the pseudogene TRBV3-2) and TRBJ1-2, with a possible D match to TRBD1 (5 bases). CDR3 length equals 15 residues. Per the germline V gene, CDR1 is LGHDT and CDR2 is YNNKEL (reference sequence). V was pared by 4 bases and J by 8 bases, with 20 bases between. The CDR3 nucleotides are TGTGCCAGCAGCCTCACACCCGGGGGGGGACTCGGCTACACCTTC. This sequence encodes CASSLTPGGGLGYTF.

The rearrangement links TRBV5-1 to TRBJ2-1; no clear D. Trimming removed 7 bases at V and 4 bases at J, with 12 bases between. The CDR3 has 13 residues. Germline values: CDR1 SGHRS, CDR2 YFSETQ. CDR3 nucleotide sequence: TGCGCCAGCTACCCACTATCTTACAATGAGCAGTTCTTC. Its protein product is CASYPLSYNEQFF.

This chain links TRBV6-1 with TRBJ1-4; no clear D. The germline V and J ends were trimmed by 2 bases and 0 bases, with 10 bases remaining between them. This CDR3 contains 16 residues. Per germline, CDR1 MNHNS and CDR2 SASEGT. The CDR3 coding sequence is TGTGCCAGCAGTGAACTCACCGCCGCAACTAATGAAAAACTGTTTTTT. Translating it yields CASSELTAATNEKLFF.

This clone occurred once. The J gene is TRBJ1-5, the V gene TRBV30; tentatively, D is TRBD1 (6 bases). V lost 1 base and J 3 bases, leaving 22 bases between the germline ends. Germline V gives CDR1 GTSNPN, CDR2 SVGIG (reference sequence). The CDR3 is made up of 18 amino acids. The CDR3 DNA follows: TGTGCCTGGAGTGAGAATGTAGGGGGTTGGGGGTTCAATCAGCCCCAGCATTTT. It yields the protein CAWSENVGGWGFNQPQHF.

The rearrangement joins TRBV6-5 to TRBJ2-3; D is unclear. The V gene lost 8 bases and the J gene lost 5 bases, with 8 bases spanning the gap. The germline CDR1 and CDR2 sequences are MNHEY and SVGAGI. CDR3 length: 11 residues. CDR3 sequence: CASPARDTQYF. Written as DNA, the CDR3 is TGTGCCAGCCCTGCTAGAGATACGCAGTATTTT.

This clone has a single count. This sequence joins TRBV5-5 and TRBJ1-5, with a possible D match to TRBD1 (5 bases). Trimming stripped 0 bases from V and 6 bases from J, with 13 bases between. This CDR3 is built from 15 residues. Germline CDR1 and CDR2: SGHKS and YYEKEE (reference sequence). CDR3 region: CASSLVSQGSQPQHF. The CDR3, as DNA: TGTGCCAGCAGCTTGGTCTCTCAGGGTAGTCAGCCCCAGCATTTT.

The V call is TRBV19, the J call TRBJ2-7; D remains unclear. V was trimmed by 4 bases and J by 5 bases, leaving 12 bases between them. The germline CDR1 and CDR2 sequences are LNHDA and SQIVND (reference sequence). The CDR3 length is 13 residues. CDR3 nucleotides: TGTGCCAGTAGTACACGTCAGACGGACGAGCAGTACTTC. Its protein product is CASSTRQTDEQYF. The entire variable domain, with the rest obtained from reference TRBV19 and TRBJ2-7, is as follows: DGGITQSPKYLFRKEGQNVTLSCEQNLNHDAMYWYRQDPGQGLRLIYYSQIVNDFQKGDIAEGYSVSREKKESFPLTVTSAQKNPTAFYLCASSTRQTDEQYFGPGTRLTVT.

This sequence joins TRBV28 and TRBJ1-4, with TRBD1 matching 7 bases. Losses at the gene ends were 3 bases for V and 4 bases for J; bases not matched to a gene: 2. The CDR3 consists of 14 residues. Germline V gene data show CDR1 as MDHEN and CDR2 as SYDVKM. The CDR3 here is CASSLTGFNEKLFF. For the CDR3, the DNA is TGTGCCAGCAGTTTGACAGGGTTTAATGAAAAACTGTTTTTT.

This clone showed up just a few times. The gene calls are TRBV7-9 and TRBJ2-1; 12 positions match TRBD2. V was pared by 7 bases and J by 9 bases, with 16 bases of the junction left unmatched. In germline, CDR1 is SEHNR, CDR2 FQNEAQ (reference sequence). This CDR3 contains 17 residues. CDR3 residues: CASTKPTSGSRGGEQFF. The CDR3 DNA is TGTGCCAGCACCAAACCGACTAGCGGGAGTCGGGGCGGTGAGCAGTTCTTC.

V usage is TRBV6-5 and J usage is TRBJ1-2; unclear D gene. The germline V gene has CDR1 MNHEY and CDR2 SVGAGI. The V gene lost 6 bases and the J gene lost 1 base, with 15 bases spanning the gap. CDR3 size: 15 residues. The CDR3 DNA reads TGTGCCAGCAGCTCCCCCGGGATAATTAACTATGGCTACACCTTC. It yields the protein CASSSPGIINYGYTF.

This sequence joins TRBV7-6 and TRBJ2-1; TRBD1 aligns across 7 bases. The CDR3 contains 15 residues. V gave up 4 bases and J gave up 4 bases; unmatched junction bases: 7. CDR1 SGHVS and CDR2 FNYEAQ come from the germline V gene. CDR3 DNA: TGTGCCAGCAGCTCAAACAGGGGACATTACAATGAGCAGTTCTTC. Protein: CASSSNRGHYNEQFF.